The present TCR beta chain was sequenced within a study of a mutant IDH1 vaccine in newly diagnosed glioma. Looking at the study overall: Earlier care involved radiotherapy, temozolomide, or both, and the majority received both.

Trimming removed 4 bases from V and 0 bases from J; junction bases left unmatched: 6. The CDR3 runs 16 residues. Data came from immunoSEQ multiplex PCR; TCRdb stores just in-frame clones and leaves some out. The data contain about 35,000 clones, 88% of them singletons. This clone was seen more than once but under ten times. The time point was: baseline, week 1 (first vaccination visit). Noted treatment: pre-vaccination baseline after standard-of-care therapy. Astrocytomas that were new, WHO grade 3 or 4, IDH1-mutant and ATRX-lost were present in the donors. The TCR was taken from a woman in her thirties or forties with glioma. Material: PBMCs, obtained from a glioma patient treated with radiotherapy, temozolomide or both. The V call is TRBV5-7, the J call TRBJ1-5; TRBD1 matches at 8 bases. TRBV5-7 is classed as an ORF, of uncertain function. DNA of the CDR3: TGTGCCAGCAGCCCACCGGACAGGGCTAGCAATCAGCCCCAGCATTTT. It specifies CASSPPDRASNQPQHF.